This passage covers 7 T cell receptor beta chains from one sample sequenced in a study of T-cell reconstitution after alpha-beta-depleted transplantation in children. This sample's TCRbeta library carried unique molecular identifier barcodes. TCRdb independently ran MiXCR on the PCR reads; one entry per CDR3 protein. The sample has approximately 130,000 distinct CDR3 sequences; around a tenth are singletons. Specimen: PBMCs, mostly from graft donor cells, collected 180 days after TCRalphabeta/CD19-depleted stem cell transplant. The source is a girl less than two years old who had a stem cell transplant for combined immunodeficiency, so the T cells may come from the graft donor.

CDR3 DNA sequence: TGCGCCAGCAGCTTGGGTTACAGGGGAGGCTCCTACGAGCAGTACTTC. This sequence encodes CASSLGYRGGSYEQYF. The rearrangement uses TRBV5-1 and TRBJ2-7; TRBD1 is a possible D gene (7 bases). V dropped 0 bases and J dropped 0 bases, with 13 bases sitting between them. The CDR3 is 16 residues long. Germline V gives CDR1 SGHRS, CDR2 YFSETQ.

This clonotype was recorded once. This chain uses TRBV5-6 with TRBJ2-7, with 9 bases matching TRBD1. The CDR3 extends over 15 amino acids. Germline trimming cut 4 bases from V and 3 bases from J; bases unmatched to any gene: 8. The germline gives CDR1 SGHDT, CDR2 YYEEEE. CDR3 protein: CASSPRTGVGYEQYF. The CDR3 DNA reads TGTGCCAGCAGCCCGAGGACAGGGGTGGGCTACGAGCAGTACTTC.

The chain has TRBV27 and TRBJ2-2; 9 positions match TRBD1. There are 14 residues in the CDR3. Unmatched junction bases numbered 5, after V lost 5 bases and J lost 7 bases. CDR1 is MNHEY, CDR2 SMNVEV, per germline (reference sequence). CDR3 amino acids: CASSLDRGVGELFF. DNA for the CDR3: TGTGCCAGCAGTCTCGACAGGGGGGTCGGGGAGCTGTTTTTT.

This clonotype was recorded a few times. This sequence joins TRBV30 and TRBJ2-1, with D possibly matching TRBD1 (6 bases). Trimming cost V 2 bases and J 5 bases, with 19 bases left between them. Looked up from germline, CDR1 is GTSNPN and CDR2 is SVGIG (reference sequence). This CDR3 comprises 16 residues. In nucleotides, the CDR3 is TGTGCCTGGAGTCCGATAAGTACAGGGAGCCACAATGAGCAGTTCTTC. It specifies CAWSPISTGSHNEQFF.

This sequence joins TRBV20-1 and TRBJ2-7; D may be TRBD2 (6 bases). With 5 bases removed from V and 2 bases from J, the gap between germline ends came to 22 bases. The CDR3 runs to 16 residues. The germline V gene encodes CDR1 DFQATT and CDR2 SNEGSKA (reference sequence). CDR3 DNA: TGCAGTGCTCGCCCTGAGAGGTGGGGAGGAACCTACGAGCAGTACTTC. It translates to CSARPERWGGTYEQYF.

The table lists this clonotype with many counts. V gene TRBV4-3 combines with J gene TRBJ2-1; D is uncertain. Germline V gene data show CDR1 as LGHNA and CDR2 as YSLEER. The V gene lost 4 bases and the J gene lost 5 bases, with 9 bases spanning the gap. The CDR3 consists of 13 residues. For the CDR3, the DNA is TGCGCCAGCAGCCTTCTGCCCCACAATGAGCAGTTCTTC. Protein: CASSLLPHNEQFF.

This clonotype was seen many times. The junction differs from germline at one of its ends, possibly a read error. The V and J genes are TRBV3-1 and TRBJ2-7; the D gene is possibly TRBD2 (5 bases). Germline loops: CDR1 LGHDT, CDR2 YNNKEL (reference sequence). There are 12 residues in the CDR3. The chain's CDR3 is CASSQGALGPAF. Written as DNA, the CDR3 is TGTGCCAGCAGCCAAGGGGCACTAGGGCCCGCATTC.